Listed below are T cell receptor beta chains from one sample, sequenced in a study of T-cell memory formation after mild COVID-19. TCRdb recomputed calls from the 5' RACE reads with MiXCR, one row per CDR3 protein. The sample has some 250,000 distinct CDR3 sequences; roughly 18% are singletons. Sequenced sample: PBMCs or a T cell subset sorted from them (not recorded which). Receptor source: a man aged 18 to 35 who had mild COVID-19 (a few samples of this study predate the infection). Cell type and time point are not known. CDR3s include the opening cysteine and the closing phenylalanine or tryptophan. A D gene is named only where the DNA matches it firmly. A clone size is listed for some rows: how often the clone was seen (once, few, many), or a class if it is expanded.

D gene	V gene	clone size	J gene	CDR3 DNA	CDR3 protein
-	TRBV18	-	TRBJ2-3	TGTGCCAGCTCACCGAAACTAGCCACAGATACGCAGTATTTT	CASSPKLATDTQYF
TRBD1	TRBV6-6	-	TRBJ1-1	TGTGCCAGCAGTCACGGGGACAGAGCAGAAGCTTTCTTT	CASSHGDRAEAFF
-	TRBV4-1	few	TRBJ2-2	TGCGCCAGCAGCCGGATTCCGGGGGCCACAGGGCCCGGGGAGCTGTTTTTT	CASSRIPGATGPGELFF
TRBD1	TRBV7-2	-	TRBJ2-5	TGTGCCAGCAGCACCGGGACAGCAGTAGGGACCCAGTACTTC	CASSTGTAVGTQYF
-	TRBV12-3/TRBV12-4	many	TRBJ1-2	TGTGCCAGCAGTTTGCAAGGGGCCCTGGGCTACACCTTC	CASSLQGALGYTF
-	TRBV5-6	few	TRBJ2-3	TGTGCCAGCGGTTTGGGTTCGGATACGCAGTATTTT	CASGLGSDTQYF
-	TRBV4-2	-	TRBJ1-1	TGTGCCAGCACCAACGCTGGAGACTTCCGAAGTACTGAAGCTTTCTTT	CASTNAGDFRSTEAFF
-	TRBV3-1	few	TRBJ1-1	TGTGCCAGCAGCCAGGACAGATCGAGGAACACTGAAGCTTTCTTT	CASSQDRSRNTEAFF
-	TRBV7-9	-	TRBJ1-2	TGTGCCAGCAGCCGCGGGCCCCACTATGGCTACACCTTC	CASSRGPHYGYTF
TRBD1	TRBV15	many	TRBJ2-7	TGTGCCACCAGCAGAAACAGGGGCGAGCAGTACTTC	CATSRNRGEQYF
-	TRBV19	-	TRBJ1-5	TGTGCCAGTACAGAGGATGGCAATCAGCCCCAGCATTTT	CASTEDGNQPQHF
-	TRBV25-1	few	TRBJ1-5	TGTGCCAGCAGTGAAGATGAGGCGAGTGGGCAGCCCCAGCATTTT	CASSEDEASGQPQHF
TRBD1	TRBV2	few	TRBJ1-1	TGTGCCAGCAGTCAAAGCCAGGGGGCGTTAACTGAAGCTTTCTTT	CASSQSQGALTEAFF
-	TRBV4-1	-	TRBJ2-1	TGCGCCAGCAGCCACACCTCAGGGATCTCCTACAATGAGCAGTTCTTC	CASSHTSGISYNEQFF
TRBD2	TRBV7-3	many	TRBJ2-1	TGTGCCAGCAGCCTTGGACTAGCGGGGAACAATGAGCAGTTCTTC	CASSLGLAGNNEQFF
-	TRBV7-9	-	TRBJ2-3	TGTGCCAGCAGCCACGGACAGTTCACAGATACGCAGTATTTT	CASSHGQFTDTQYF
-	TRBV6-6	few	TRBJ1-1	TGTGCCAGCAGTTACTTCCCTGTGGGCCAGGTCGACACTGAAGCTTTCTTT	CASSYFPVGQVDTEAFF
-	TRBV6-6	-	TRBJ2-5	TGTGCCAGCAACTACCAGGGTGGGGACGAGACCCAGTACTTC	CASNYQGGDETQYF
-	TRBV4-1	few	TRBJ1-6	TGCGCCAGCAGCCAAGAGGACTCACCCCTCCACTTT	CASSQEDSPLHF
-	TRBV3-1	-	TRBJ2-3	TGTGCCAGCAGCGGCGAGGTGGGGGCCCTCACAGATACGCAGTATTTT	CASSGEVGALTDTQYF
-	TRBV27	-	TRBJ2-2	TGTGCCAGCAGTTTGCTTGGAGCGGGCACCGGGGAGCTGTTTTTT	CASSLLGAGTGELFF
TRBD2	TRBV7-7	-	TRBJ2-3	TGTGCCAGCAGCTTAGGGACTAGCGGGGGAGGGGCGCAGTATTTT	CASSLGTSGGGAQYF
-	TRBV15	few	TRBJ1-1	TGTGCCACCAGCAGAGTCAGGACAGTCACTGAAGCTTTCTTT	CATSRVRTVTEAFF
TRBD2	TRBV6-5	few	TRBJ2-3	TGTGCCAGCAAAAGCGGGGGGGCCTATACGCAGTATTTT	CASKSGGAYTQYF
-	TRBV18	-	TRBJ1-5	TGTGCCAGCTCCCCAGACTTTAATCAGCCCCAGCATTTT	CASSPDFNQPQHF
-	TRBV7-8	-	TRBJ1-1	TGTGCCAGCAGCTTAGCGAGTGGGGGGAACACTGAAGCTTTCTTT	CASSLASGGNTEAFF
TRBD2	TRBV6-5	-	TRBJ2-3	TGTGCCAGCAGTTACTCGGCGGGACTAAGAACAGATACGCAGTATTTT	CASSYSAGLRTDTQYF
-	TRBV7-3	few	TRBJ2-3	TGTGCCAGCAGCCAGACTAGTAGCACAGATACGCAGTATTTT	CASSQTSSTDTQYF